This entry lists 21 T cell receptor beta chains sequenced from one sample in a study of early T cells in non-severe SARS-CoV-2 infection. Each CDR3 protein is one row after TCRdb ran MiXCR on the 5' RACE reads. The sample comprises 65,000 to 95,000 distinct CDR3 sequences, 16% of which are singletons, and about 3% rests with the top ten. Sequenced sample: whole blood. These receptors were collected from an adult who was a healthcare worker with PCR-confirmed SARS-CoV-2 infection or an uninfected control (not recorded which).

The rearrangement links TRBV7-6 to TRBJ1-4; no clear D. With 1 base removed from V and 8 bases from J, the gap between germline ends came to 11 bases. Germline V gene lookup returns CDR1 SGHVS and CDR2 FNYEAQ. The CDR3 spans 14 residues. The CDR3 DNA reads as TGTGCCAGCAGCTTAGGCATCGGAGACGAAAAACTGTTTTTT. It translates to CASSLGIGDEKLFF.

This chain links TRBV14 with TRBJ2-1, with D possibly called TRBD1 or TRBD2 (5 bases each). The V end lost 1 base, the J end lost 0 bases, and 31 bases lay between the germline ends. Per germline, CDR1 SGHDN and CDR2 FVKESK. This CDR3 region has 23 residues. The CDR3 protein is CASSQARRGGLLVPQSSYNEQFF. CDR3 nucleotide sequence: TGTGCCAGCAGCCAAGCGCGTAGGGGCGGACTGCTAGTTCCTCAGAGCTCCTACAATGAGCAGTTCTTC.

The rearrangement uses TRBV4-1 and TRBJ2-1; 14 bases are shared with TRBD2. The CDR3 contains 20 residues. Trimming cost V 2 bases and J 0 bases; bases outside gene matches: 9. Germline CDR1 MGHRA, CDR2 YSYEKL. The CDR3 reads CASSQPGLAGGRGSYNEQFF. DNA for the CDR3: TGCGCCAGCAGCCAACCTGGACTAGCGGGAGGTCGGGGCTCCTACAATGAGCAGTTCTTC.

This clonotype was counted ten times or more. J is TRBJ1-3 and V is TRBV29-1, with 7 bases that match TRBD1. CDR3 length equals 13 residues. The V gene's germline CDR1 is SQVTM and CDR2 ANQGSEA. J was trimmed by 0 bases and V by 6 bases; bases with no gene match: 2. The CDR3 DNA reads TGCAGCGTGACAGGGAGCTCTGGAAACACCATATATTTT. It translates to CSVTGSSGNTIYF.

This clonotype has a handful of counts. The CDR3: CASSSLGGTGQLKTQYF. The CDR3 DNA reads TGTGCCAGCAGCTCATTAGGGGGGACAGGGCAATTAAAGACCCAGTACTTC. The chain couples TRBV7-9 to TRBJ2-5; 9 nucleotides agree with TRBD1. Per germline, CDR1 SEHNR and CDR2 FQNEAQ (reference sequence). This CDR3 is 17 amino acids long. Trimming took 4 bases from V and 6 from J; bases not matched to a gene: 15.

V gene TRBV20-1 combines with J gene TRBJ2-3; D is unresolved. The CDR3 runs to 14 residues. Germline V lookup: CDR1 DFQATT, CDR2 SNEGSKA (reference sequence). Between the trimmed V and J ends, which lost 0 bases and 6 bases, there was a span of 13 bases. CDR3 DNA: TGCAGTGCTAGAGACGACCCCCCGCAGGATACGCAGTATTTT. Amino acid sequence: CSARDDPPQDTQYF.

V is TRBV5-1 and J is TRBJ1-5; D possibly corresponds to TRBD1 (6 bases). V lost 4 bases, J lost 1 base, and 12 bases lay in between. This CDR3 has 15 residues. Germline CDR1 SGHRS, CDR2 YFSETQ. CDR3 nucleotide sequence: TGCGCCAGCAGCACATCTGGACAGAGCAATCAGCCCCAGCATTTT. Translation: CASSTSGQSNQPQHF. The variable domain in full, completed from reference TRBV5-1 and TRBJ1-5, reads KAGVTQTPRYLIKTRGQQVTLSCSPISGHRSVSWYQQTPGQGLQFLFEYFSETQRNKGNFPGRFSGRQFSNSRSEMNVSTLELGDSALYLCASSTSGQSNQPQHFGDGTRLSIL.

This clonotype occurred a few times. J is TRBJ2-3 and V is TRBV2; D may correspond to TRBD1 or TRBD2 (5 bases each). Deletions cut 7 bases from V and 9 bases from J, with 14 bases between. CDR3 length: 12 residues. Germline assignment: CDR1 SNHLY and CDR2 FYNNEI. Here the CDR3 reads CASKADRGTQYF. The CDR3 DNA follows: TGTGCCAGCAAAGCAGACAGAGGGACGCAGTATTTT.

The chain couples TRBV12-3 or TRBV12-4 to TRBJ2-1; D perhaps matches TRBD2 (7 bases). Trimming cost V 5 bases and J 2 bases, with 25 bases left between them. The CDR3 loop spans 19 amino acids. CDR3 sequence (DNA): TGTGCCAGCAGTCGGATGGGGGGGACATTAATAAAGGCCTACAATGAGCAGTTCTTC. It codes for CASSRMGGTLIKAYNEQFF.

This clonotype was counted between two and nine times. This chain joins TRBV11-3 and TRBJ2-5; 10 positions match TRBD2. The trim removed 5 bases at V and 4 bases at J, leaving 13 bases unmatched. Germline V gene lookup returns CDR1 SGHNT and CDR2 YENEEA. CDR3 length: 17 amino acids. CDR3: CASSPGGEREGRETQYF. In DNA form, the CDR3 reads TGTGCCAGCAGCCCCGGAGGGGAGCGGGAGGGCCGAGAGACCCAGTACTTC.

V is TRBV10-3 and J is TRBJ2-3, with 10 positions matching TRBD2. The CDR3 is made up of 17 amino acids. The germline CDR1 and CDR2 sequences are ENHRY and SYGVKD. V trimming: 2 bases; J trimming: 4 bases; junction bases outside the gene matches: 9. This chain's CDR3 is CAISEPGAAGGPDTQYF. The CDR3 region has the DNA TGTGCCATCAGTGAGCCCGGCGCAGCGGGAGGGCCAGATACGCAGTATTTT.

This clonotype showed up many times. This chain joins TRBV5-1 and TRBJ1-5; 9 bases map to TRBD1. The V and J ends lost 6 bases and 4 bases, in that order; junction bases with no gene match: 8. This CDR3 spans 15 amino acids. Germline assignment: CDR1 SGHRS and CDR2 YFSETQ. The CDR3 reads CASKTGTGSNQPQHF. CDR3 in DNA: TGCGCCAGCAAAACCGGGACAGGGTCGAATCAGCCCCAGCATTTT.

As regards this clonotype: The limits of the CDR3 on the DNA are not certain, so only TCRdb's listed CDR3 is given. CDR3 sequence reads: CASSQLAGGKHRGAVFF. The chain carries TRBV7-9 and TRBJ2-2; the table gives TRBD2 as D, unverified against the DNA. The CDR3 numbers 17 amino acids, ends counted. Germline V gene data show CDR1 as SEHNR and CDR2 as FQNEAQ (reference sequence).

The rearrangement uses TRBV24-1 and TRBJ2-3; a possible D gene is TRBD2 (7 bases). The CDR3 contains 18 residues. Trimming stripped 1 base from V and 4 bases from J, with 20 bases between. Germline CDR1 KGHDR, CDR2 SFDVKD. The CDR3 sequence is CATSDFRTGAGAPDTQYF. In nucleotides, the CDR3 is TGTGCCACCAGTGATTTCCGGACGGGGGCGGGAGCTCCAGATACGCAGTATTTT.

CDR3 sequence reads: CASSEVGGASGTFF. The DNA for the CDR3 is TGTGCCAGCAGCGAGGTGGGGGGCGCGTCCGGAACTTTCTTT. This chain connects TRBV6-4 to TRBJ1-1, with a weak D call TRBD1 (6 bases). Trimming removed 6 bases from V and 12 bases from J, with 23 bases in between. Looked up from germline, CDR1 is MRHNA and CDR2 is SNTAGT. The CDR3 runs to 14 residues.

This clonotype was counted a few times. The chain has TRBV5-6 and TRBJ2-1; possibly TRBD1 for D (6 bases). V lost 1 base to trimming and J lost 5 bases, with 10 bases between them. The CDR3 length is 14 residues. Germline lookup yields CDR1 SGHDT and CDR2 YYEEEE. In DNA form, the CDR3 reads TGTGCCAGCAGCTTGACAGGGTTCCACAATGAGCAGTTCTTC. It specifies CASSLTGFHNEQFF.

The genes are TRBV3-1 and TRBJ1-1, with D possibly matching TRBD1 (6 bases). V gave up 7 bases and J gave up 10 bases, with 13 bases separating them. The CDR3 contains 11 residues. CDR1 is LGHDT and CDR2 is YNNKEL in the germline V gene (reference sequence). The CDR3 here is CASTEGRGAFF. The CDR3 DNA reads as TGTGCCAGCACAGAGGGCAGGGGAGCTTTCTTT.

This clonotype was recorded a few times. This rearrangement joins TRBV29-1 to TRBJ2-7; 7 nucleotides agree with TRBD2. V lost 4 bases to trimming and J lost 3 bases; unmatched junction nucleotides: 6. The CDR3 covers 13 residues. The germline V gene encodes CDR1 SQVTM and CDR2 ANQGSEA. The CDR3 coding sequence is TGCAGCGTTGTGAGCTGGGGGGGCTACGAGCAGTACTTC. It is translated as CSVVSWGGYEQYF.

This clonotype was seen a handful of times. This chain connects TRBV12-3 or TRBV12-4 to TRBJ1-2, with 10 bases identical to TRBD1. Trimming cost V 8 bases and J 5 bases; bases outside gene matches: 8. CDR3 length: 14 amino acids. In nucleotides, the CDR3 is TGTGCCAGCTCCTGGGACAGGGGTCGGTATGGCTACACCTTC. It translates to CASSWDRGRYGYTF.

This clonotype has more than one count but fewer than ten. The CDR3 DNA sequence: TGTGCCAGCAGTTTATCGGTGGCGGGGAGGGAGCAGTACTTC. This encodes CASSLSVAGREQYF. This chain joins TRBV27 and TRBJ2-7, with D perhaps matching TRBD2 (6 bases). With 0 bases removed from V and 7 bases from J, the gap between germline ends came to 13 bases. From germline, CDR1 is MNHEY and CDR2 SMNVEV (reference sequence). This CDR3 comprises 14 residues.

This clonotype has just a few counts. The V gene is TRBV18, the J gene TRBJ2-3; D is ambiguous. V was pared by 3 bases and J by 0 bases, with 13 bases between. The CDR3 sequence is 16 residues long. Germline CDR1 reads KGHSH; CDR2 reads LQKENI. DNA for the CDR3: TGTGCCAGCTCACCCATGGGTTGGGGAAGCACAGATACGCAGTATTTT. It is translated as CASSPMGWGSTDTQYF.